This T cell receptor (beta chain) comes out of a study of T cell repertoires in cytomegalovirus infection. There are a few counts of this clonotype. TCRdb ran MiXCR on the reads and lists one entry per CDR3 protein. The sample has approximately 140,000 distinct CDR3 sequences; 7% to 9.5% are singletons. Germline V gives CDR1 DFQATT, CDR2 SNEGSKA (reference sequence). This CDR3 has 13 residues. V lost 0 bases and J 4 bases, leaving 7 bases between the germline ends. This chain links TRBV20-1 with TRBJ2-1, with D unresolved. Sequencing was carried out using PBMCs. This clonotype was sampled from a human donor in good health (CMV status not recorded). Some clones in this sample may be carry-over from other donors' samples. CDR3 nucleotide sequence: TGCAGTGCTAGAGATCCCAAGTACAATGAGCAGTTCTTC. This codes for CSARDPKYNEQFF.